This T cell receptor beta chain derives from a study of T cell repertoires in cytomegalovirus infection. Whole-study context: Both CMV infection and a matching HLA type were indicated by public TCR beta signatures.

Comments on this clonotype: Its antigen is unidentified.

The study's findings and limits: The response measured ex vivo was dominated by TCR beta clonotypes (HLA-C-restricted and CMV-specific).

CDR3 size: 15 residues. Germline-derived CDR1 and CDR2 are SGHTA and FQGNSA. V was clipped by 4 bases and J by 5 bases, with 17 bases between them. Via MiXCR, TCRdb re-called the reads, giving one row per CDR3 protein. Of 95,000 to 120,000 distinct CDR3 sequences listed, over 25% are singletons. The chain couples TRBV7-2 to TRBJ1-2, with D unclear. The receptor comes from a human donor in good health (CMV status not recorded). Some clones in this sample may be carry-over from other donors' samples. Sequences were derived from CD8+ T cells from cultured PBMCs, sampled from culture after CMV antigen stimulation. The CDR3 spells CASSYISAAEYGYTF. DNA of the CDR3: TGTGCCAGCAGCTATATTTCGGCGGCAGAATATGGCTACACCTTC.